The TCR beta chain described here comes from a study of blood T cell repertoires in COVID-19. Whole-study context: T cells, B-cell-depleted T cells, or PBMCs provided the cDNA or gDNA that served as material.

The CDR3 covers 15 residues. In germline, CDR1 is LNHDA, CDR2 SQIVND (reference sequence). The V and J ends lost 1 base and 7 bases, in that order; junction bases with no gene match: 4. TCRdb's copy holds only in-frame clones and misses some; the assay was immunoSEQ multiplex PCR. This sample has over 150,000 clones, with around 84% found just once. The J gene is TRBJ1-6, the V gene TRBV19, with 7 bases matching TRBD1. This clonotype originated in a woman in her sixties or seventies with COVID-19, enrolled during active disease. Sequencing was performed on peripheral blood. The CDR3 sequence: CASSIATGRNSPLHF. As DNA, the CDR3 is TGTGCCAGTAGTATAGCGACAGGGCGGAATTCACCCCTCCACTTT.